The 10 T cell receptor beta chains presented below share a single source sample, sequenced in a study of blood T cell repertoires in COVID-19. The assay was immunoSEQ multiplex PCR, and TCRdb's table has in-frame clones only and misses some. The data contain hundreds of thousands of clones, over 75% of them seen just once; the ten biggest clones take up roughly 1.7%. Sequencing input: PBMCs or T cells enriched from blood (not recorded which). The receptors stem from a man aged 40-55 years who had recovered from COVID-19.

The V gene is TRBV18, the J gene TRBJ1-3; D unclear. Trimming removed 2 bases from V and 1 base from J, with 15 bases in between. Germline CDR1 and CDR2: KGHSH and LQKENI. This CDR3 spans 17 amino acids. The CDR3 is CASSPMVVGESGNTIYF. The CDR3, as DNA: TGTGCCAGCTCACCAATGGTGGTTGGGGAGTCTGGAAACACCATATATTTT.

The chain links TRBV5-1 to TRBJ2-2, with TRBD2 identical over 11 bases. The V gene's germline CDR1 is SGHRS and CDR2 YFSETQ. This CDR3 contains 16 residues. The V and J ends lost 2 bases and 6 bases, in that order; junction bases with no gene match: 6. The CDR3 sequence is CASSLELAGVSGELFF. CDR3 nucleotide sequence: TGCGCCAGCAGCTTAGAACTAGCGGGAGTTTCCGGGGAGCTGTTTTTT.

This clone was detected only a few times. The CDR3 DNA follows: TGTGCCAGCAGCATGACAGGGGCATGGGACACTGAAGCTTTCTTT. Translating gives CASSMTGAWDTEAFF. V gene TRBV7-6 combines with J gene TRBJ1-1, with TRBD1 matching over 8 bases. The CDR3 is 15 residues long. The V gene's germline CDR1 is SGHVS and CDR2 FNYEAQ. V trimming: 5 bases; J trimming: 3 bases; junction bases outside the gene matches: 8.

CDR3 nucleotides: TGTGCCAGCAGCCGTGCAGGGGGCTATGGCTACACCTTC. Residues: CASSRAGGYGYTF. The rearrangement joins TRBV3-1 (or the pseudogene TRBV3-2) to TRBJ1-2, with 7 positions matching TRBD1. After removal of 4 bases from V and 4 bases from J, the junction contained 3 bases not matched to a gene. CDR3 length equals 13 residues. Germline CDR1 LGHDT, CDR2 YNNKEL (reference sequence).

With regard to this clone: With a much larger clone just one base away, this may be a read error. In DNA form, the CDR3 reads TGTGCCAGCAGCTTCGGGGGGCGGACTGAAGCTTTCTTT. Its translation is CASSFGGRTEAFF. The V and J genes are TRBV11-3 and TRBJ1-1, with a weak D call TRBD1 (6 bases). V dropped 3 bases and J dropped 5 bases, with 10 bases sitting between them. The CDR3 length is 13 residues. Germline CDR1 is SGHNT and CDR2 is YENEEA.

The sample holds one count of this clone. V gene TRBV5-1 combines with J gene TRBJ2-3; TRBD2 matches at 11 bases. The CDR3 is made up of 17 amino acids. The V and J ends lost 0 bases and 5 bases, in that order; junction bases with no gene match: 8. CDR1 and CDR2 (germline): SGHRS, YFSETQ. CDR3 loop: CASSLGISGRAEDTQYF. CDR3 coding DNA: TGCGCCAGCAGCTTGGGTATTAGCGGGAGGGCCGAAGATACGCAGTATTTT. The whole variable domain, remainder taken from reference TRBV5-1 and TRBJ2-3, is KAGVTQTPRYLIKTRGQQVTLSCSPISGHRSVSWYQQTPGQGLQFLFEYFSETQRNKGNFPGRFSGRQFSNSRSEMNVSTLELGDSALYLCASSLGISGRAEDTQYFGPGTRLTVL.

The chain has TRBV5-1 and TRBJ1-1, with 7 nucleotides matching TRBD1. CDR1 SGHRS and CDR2 YFSETQ come from the germline V gene. With V trimmed by 0 bases and J by 4 bases, 6 bases remained unmatched. This CDR3 spans 15 amino acids. CDR3 nucleotide sequence: TGCGCCAGCAGCTTGGCCAGGGGGAGAGGCACTGAAGCTTTCTTT. Translation gives CASSLARGRGTEAFF.

The rearrangement links TRBV5-4 to TRBJ1-2; possible D gene TRBD1, 5 bases. The germline V and J ends were trimmed by 2 bases and 6 bases, with 11 bases remaining between them. The CDR3 loop spans 13 amino acids. CDR1 is SGHNT, CDR2 YYREEE, per germline (reference sequence). The CDR3 sequence is CASSFVRADGYTF. The DNA for the CDR3 is TGTGCCAGCAGCTTTGTCAGGGCGGATGGCTACACCTTC.

The chain combines TRBV6-6 with TRBJ2-7, with D tentatively TRBD2 (5 bases). Trimming stripped 6 bases from V and 7 bases from J, with 10 bases between. This CDR3 has 11 amino acids. Germline V CDR1 and CDR2: MNHNY, SVGAGI (reference sequence). CDR3 amino acids: CASRVAWEQYF. CDR3 coding DNA: TGTGCCAGCAGGGTAGCGTGGGAGCAGTACTTC.

The genes are TRBV3-1 (or the pseudogene TRBV3-2) and TRBJ2-7; TRBD2 is a possible D gene (6 bases). The CDR3 runs 15 residues. CDR1 is LGHDT and CDR2 is YNNKEL in the germline V gene (reference sequence). The V and J ends lost 4 bases and 0 bases respectively, with 13 bases between them. The CDR3 sequence: CASSPASASSYEQYF. The DNA of the CDR3 is TGTGCCAGCAGCCCGGCTAGCGCCAGCTCCTACGAGCAGTACTTC.